This T cell receptor (beta chain) comes out of a study of cytomegalovirus exposure and HLA in healthy donors. Broader study findings: The Asian-associated ancestry cluster reportedly had fewer N-insertions than the approximately 610-donor mean in a later analysis. Another analysis was done later, and it associated approximately 18,000 TCR beta sequences with HLA alleles at 0.05 false discovery rate.

From germline, CDR1 is SGHDT and CDR2 YYEEEE. Between the trimmed V and J ends, which lost 5 bases and 5 bases, there was a span of 20 bases. The CDR3 extends over 15 amino acids. This clone has a handful of counts. Its matching antigen is unknown. PCR involved 60 Vbeta and 13 Jbeta primers. The data were produced by immunoSEQ multiplex PCR, yet TCRdb's version contains in-frame clones alone and is incomplete. The repertoire includes 55,000 to 70,000 clones, roughly 70% of them detected once, and approximately 19% sits in the top ten. The sequencing input was PBMCs. The V call is TRBV5-6, the J call TRBJ2-7, with D maybe TRBD2 (7 bases). The source is a woman aged 55-70 years in good health and CMV-seropositive. CDR3 coding DNA: TGTGCCAGCAGTTTGTCGAGGGGGGGCCTCAACGAGCAGTACTTC. Translation gives CASSLSRGGLNEQYF.